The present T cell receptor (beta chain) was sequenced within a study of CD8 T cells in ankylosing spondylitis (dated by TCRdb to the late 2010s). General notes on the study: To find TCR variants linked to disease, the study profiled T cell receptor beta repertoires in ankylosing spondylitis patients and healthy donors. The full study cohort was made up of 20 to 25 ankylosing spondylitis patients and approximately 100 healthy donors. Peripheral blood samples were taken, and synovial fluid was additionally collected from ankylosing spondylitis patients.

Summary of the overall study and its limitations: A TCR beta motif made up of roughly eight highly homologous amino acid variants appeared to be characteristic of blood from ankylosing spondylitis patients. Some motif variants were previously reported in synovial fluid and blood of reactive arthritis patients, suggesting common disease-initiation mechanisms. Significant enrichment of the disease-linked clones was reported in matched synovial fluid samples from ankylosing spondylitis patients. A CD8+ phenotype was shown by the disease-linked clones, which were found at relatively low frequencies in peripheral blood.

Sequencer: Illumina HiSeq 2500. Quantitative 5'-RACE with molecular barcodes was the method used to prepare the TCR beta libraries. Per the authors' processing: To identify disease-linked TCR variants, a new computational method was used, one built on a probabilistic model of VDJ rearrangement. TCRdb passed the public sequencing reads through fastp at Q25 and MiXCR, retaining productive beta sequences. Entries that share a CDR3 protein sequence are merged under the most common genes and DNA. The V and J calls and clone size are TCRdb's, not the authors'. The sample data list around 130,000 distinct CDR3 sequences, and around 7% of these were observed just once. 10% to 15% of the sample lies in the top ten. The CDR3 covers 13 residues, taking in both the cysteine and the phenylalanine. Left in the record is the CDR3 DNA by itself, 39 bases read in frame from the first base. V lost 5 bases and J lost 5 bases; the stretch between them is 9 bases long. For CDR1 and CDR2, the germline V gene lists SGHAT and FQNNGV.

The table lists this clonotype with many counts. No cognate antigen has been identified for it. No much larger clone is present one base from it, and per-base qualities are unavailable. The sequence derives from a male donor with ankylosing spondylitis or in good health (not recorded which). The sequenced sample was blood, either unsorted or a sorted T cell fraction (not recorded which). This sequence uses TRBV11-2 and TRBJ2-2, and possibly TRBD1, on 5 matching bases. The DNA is TGTGCCAGCAGCCGAGACAGAACCGGGGAGCTGTTTTTT. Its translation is CASSRDRTGELFF.